The clone carrying this T cell receptor beta chain was detected a few times. Its antigen is as yet unknown. This specimen comes from a study of post-analysis software for immune sequencing data. Study information: Patients had relapsing-remitting, secondary progressive or progressive-relapsing multiple sclerosis; some lacked subtype. General study points: A handful of TRBV segments were more frequent in patients than controls; TRBV5-6, TRBV5-1 and TRBV20-1 belonged to this group. F measure showed strong co-clustering of same-batch samples. Those with multiple sclerosis, the patient group, showed significantly lower normalized Chao1 diversity than controls.

cDNA libraries for TCR beta contained unique molecular identifiers. Input amounts of about 0.95 to 11 million T cells were used. These gave around 500,000 cDNA molecules, so each molecule approximated one T cell. TCRdb reprocessed the PCR reads via MiXCR and lists one record per CDR3 protein. The sample includes roughly 600,000 distinct CDR3 sequences, 44% of them seen just once. The CDR3 consists of 16 residues. V trimming: 4 bases; J trimming: 6 bases; junction bases outside the gene matches: 12. Per the germline V gene, CDR1 is SGHDT and CDR2 is YYEEEE. The chain couples TRBV5-6 to TRBJ2-7, with TRBD2 matching 11 bases. Input material: blood. This receptor was taken from a girl aged 10-17 years with multiple sclerosis. CDR3 in amino acids: CASSLLTSGRQVEQYF. The CDR3 coding sequence is TGTGCCAGCAGCCTCCTAACTAGCGGGAGACAAGTCGAGCAGTACTTC.